These T cell receptor beta chains were read from a single sample in a study of cytomegalovirus exposure and HLA in healthy donors. Sequenced by immunoSEQ multiplex PCR; TCRdb stores in-frame clones only, minus some. The table records about 65,000 clones, 90% to 95% of them present only once. The source material was PBMCs. These receptors all come from a woman younger than 30 in good health and CMV-seronegative. CDR3s include the opening cysteine and the closing phenylalanine or tryptophan. Clone size appears in some rows only: once, few, many, or a class for an expanded clone.

-,TRBV7-8,TRBJ1-1,CASSLGGVTEAFF
-,TRBV12-5,TRBJ1-3,CASGLRAGFGNTIYF
-,TRBV28,TRBJ1-1,CASGGWTEAFF
-,TRBV21-1,TRBJ2-7,CASSKAPGRGPPCWEQYF
-,TRBV5-6,TRBJ2-7,CASSLELAGGSEQYF
once,TRBV6-1,TRBJ2-2,CASSEVGGAGELFF
-,TRBV2,TRBJ1-2,CASSFRELNYGYTF
-,TRBV6-1,TRBJ1-2,CASGTTGREGYTF
once,TRBV6-5,TRBJ1-1,CASNKNTEAFF
once,TRBV5-4,TRBJ1-2,CASSLKDSNHIGYTF
-,TRBV2,TRBJ1-5,CASSPILSGGQPQHF
-,TRBV6-5,TRBJ1-2,CASSYSPSNYGYTF